A selection of T cell receptor beta chains follows, all from one sample in a study of blood T cells in healthy people across ages. Each CDR3 protein is one row after TCRdb ran MiXCR on the 5' RACE reads. The sample records 950,000 to 1,200,000 distinct CDR3 sequences, around two fifths being singletons. Input material: blood. The receptors shown here come from a man younger than 30 in good health. Both conserved end residues are part of each CDR3. The order of the fields is D gene, V gene, clone size, J gene, CDR3 protein, CDR3 DNA. D genes are given only for firm matches. Where a row states a size, it is once, few, many or the class of an expanded clone; other rows omit it.

d_gene: NA; v_gene: TRBV19; abundance: few; j_gene: TRBJ2-1; CDR3aa: CASSIGPGLHNEQFF; CDR3nt: TGTGCCAGTAGTATAGGTCCGGGTTTACACAATGAGCAGTTCTTC
d_gene: NA; v_gene: TRBV5-4; abundance: NA; j_gene: TRBJ2-3; CDR3aa: CASSLVTRGGADTQYF; CDR3nt: TGTGCCAGCAGCTTGGTAACAAGGGGTGGTGCAGATACGCAGTATTTT
d_gene: TRBD1; v_gene: TRBV12-3/TRBV12-4; abundance: NA; j_gene: TRBJ1-4; CDR3aa: CASRPPGGYEKLFF; CDR3nt: TGTGCCAGCAGACCCCCAGGGGGCTATGAAAAACTGTTTTTT
d_gene: NA; v_gene: TRBV9; abundance: NA; j_gene: TRBJ1-5; CDR3aa: CASSVGGFGNQPQHF; CDR3nt: TGTGCCAGCAGCGTAGGGGGGTTCGGCAATCAGCCCCAGCATTTT
d_gene: NA; v_gene: TRBV9; abundance: many; j_gene: TRBJ2-5; CDR3aa: CASSVGTTQETQYF; CDR3nt: TGTGCCAGCAGCGTAGGGACCACCCAAGAGACCCAGTACTTC
d_gene: TRBD1; v_gene: TRBV2; abundance: NA; j_gene: TRBJ2-1; CDR3aa: CASLYRGDEQFF; CDR3nt: TGTGCCAGCTTGTACAGGGGTGATGAGCAGTTCTTC
d_gene: NA; v_gene: TRBV27; abundance: NA; j_gene: TRBJ1-2; CDR3aa: CASSFGTPNYGYTF; CDR3nt: TGTGCCAGCAGTTTTGGGACGCCCAACTATGGCTACACCTTC
d_gene: NA; v_gene: TRBV29-1; abundance: few; j_gene: TRBJ2-3; CDR3aa: CSMEITDTQYF; CDR3nt: TGCAGCATGGAAATCACAGATACGCAGTATTTT
d_gene: TRBD1; v_gene: TRBV6-5; abundance: NA; j_gene: TRBJ1-5; CDR3aa: CASRNRGRDQPQHF; CDR3nt: TGTGCCAGCAGAAACAGGGGGCGCGATCAGCCCCAGCATTTT
d_gene: NA; v_gene: TRBV27; abundance: few; j_gene: TRBJ1-4; CDR3aa: CASSAYAGRSNEKLFF; CDR3nt: TGTGCCAGCAGTGCCTACGCCGGTCGTTCTAATGAAAAACTGTTTTTT
d_gene: NA; v_gene: TRBV6-2/TRBV6-3; abundance: NA; j_gene: TRBJ1-2; CDR3aa: CATQESGIYGYTF; CDR3nt: TGTGCCACCCAAGAATCGGGGATTTATGGCTACACCTTC
d_gene: TRBD1; v_gene: TRBV7-3; abundance: NA; j_gene: TRBJ1-6; CDR3aa: CASSLLDRGNNSPLHF; CDR3nt: TGTGCCAGCAGCTTGTTAGACAGGGGCAATAATTCACCCCTCCACTTT
d_gene: TRBD2; v_gene: TRBV5-1; abundance: NA; j_gene: TRBJ2-5; CDR3aa: CASNLAGGEETQYF; CDR3nt: TGCGCCAGCAACTTAGCGGGGGGAGAAGAGACCCAGTACTTC
d_gene: NA; v_gene: TRBV10-3; abundance: NA; j_gene: TRBJ2-1; CDR3aa: CAAGSILVSVRFF; CDR3nt: TGTGCCGCGGGGTCCATATTGGTCTCTGTGAGGTTCTTC
d_gene: NA; v_gene: TRBV5-1; abundance: many; j_gene: TRBJ2-1; CDR3aa: CASKVPGHDNEQFF; CDR3nt: TGCGCCAGCAAGGTCCCGGGTCATGACAATGAGCAGTTCTTC
d_gene: TRBD2; v_gene: TRBV29-1; abundance: NA; j_gene: TRBJ2-3; CDR3aa: CSVANSGVLDTQYF; CDR3nt: TGCAGCGTTGCGAACAGCGGGGTTTTAGATACGCAGTATTTT
d_gene: TRBD1; v_gene: TRBV5-1; abundance: few; j_gene: TRBJ1-4; CDR3aa: CASSLAIITGANEKLFF; CDR3nt: TGCGCCAGCAGCTTGGCCATAATAACAGGGGCTAATGAAAAACTGTTTTTT
d_gene: TRBD2; v_gene: TRBV7-9; abundance: NA; j_gene: TRBJ2-1; CDR3aa: CASSLATSGGSYNEQFF; CDR3nt: TGTGCCAGCAGCTTAGCTACTAGCGGGGGCTCCTACAATGAGCAGTTCTTC
d_gene: TRBD1; v_gene: TRBV7-9; abundance: NA; j_gene: TRBJ2-7; CDR3aa: CASSSNTIGTGFRDEQYF; CDR3nt: TGTGCCAGCAGCTCAAATACTATCGGGACAGGGTTTAGGGATGAGCAGTACTTC
d_gene: NA; v_gene: TRBV9; abundance: many; j_gene: TRBJ2-3; CDR3aa: CASSVVDRSTDTQYF; CDR3nt: TGTGCCAGCAGCGTAGTTGACAGAAGCACAGATACGCAGTATTTT
d_gene: NA; v_gene: TRBV4-1; abundance: few; j_gene: TRBJ2-1; CDR3aa: CASSQVGGRQGNTIEQFF; CDR3nt: TGCGCCAGCAGCCAAGTAGGGGGGCGGCAGGGAAATACAATTGAGCAGTTCTTC
d_gene: TRBD1; v_gene: TRBV2; abundance: many; j_gene: TRBJ1-6; CDR3aa: CASSVGTDSPLHF; CDR3nt: TGTGCCAGCAGTGTTGGGACAGATTCACCCCTCCACTTT
d_gene: NA; v_gene: TRBV18; abundance: NA; j_gene: TRBJ2-3; CDR3aa: CASSPLNLDTQYF; CDR3nt: TGTGCCAGCTCACCACTTAATTTAGATACGCAGTATTTT
d_gene: NA; v_gene: TRBV15; abundance: few; j_gene: TRBJ2-1; CDR3aa: CATSRDYTMENYNEQFF; CDR3nt: TGTGCCACCAGCAGAGACTACACCATGGAAAACTACAATGAGCAGTTCTTC
d_gene: TRBD1; v_gene: TRBV5-5; abundance: NA; j_gene: TRBJ1-5; CDR3aa: CASSLRGLNSNQPQHF; CDR3nt: TGTGCCAGCAGCTTGAGGGGGCTGAATAGCAATCAGCCCCAGCATTTT
d_gene: NA; v_gene: TRBV7-9; abundance: few; j_gene: TRBJ1-1; CDR3aa: CASTPMGGRVDTEAFF; CDR3nt: TGTGCCAGCACCCCAATGGGGGGCAGGGTGGACACTGAAGCTTTCTTT
d_gene: NA; v_gene: TRBV29-1; abundance: few; j_gene: TRBJ2-5; CDR3aa: CSVDGGTNEQYF; CDR3nt: TGCAGCGTTGATGGAGGGACGAATGAGCAGTACTTC
d_gene: TRBD1; v_gene: TRBV20-1; abundance: NA; j_gene: TRBJ2-7; CDR3aa: CSASSPGGLSYNEQYF; CDR3nt: TGCAGTGCTAGCTCCCCAGGGGGCCTCTCCTACAATGAGCAGTACTTC
d_gene: NA; v_gene: TRBV20-1; abundance: NA; j_gene: TRBJ2-7; CDR3aa: CSARDRLSSRSHEQYF; CDR3nt: TGCAGTGCTAGAGATCGACTTAGCTCCCGTTCCCACGAGCAGTACTTC
d_gene: NA; v_gene: TRBV20-1; abundance: NA; j_gene: TRBJ1-1; CDR3aa: CSATKRYEAFF; CDR3nt: TGCAGTGCTACCAAACGGTACGAAGCTTTCTTT
d_gene: NA; v_gene: TRBV20-1; abundance: NA; j_gene: TRBJ1-5; CDR3aa: CSAPLGDYSNQPQHF; CDR3nt: TGCAGTGCTCCCCTGGGAGATTATAGCAATCAGCCCCAGCATTTT
d_gene: NA; v_gene: TRBV12-3/TRBV12-4; abundance: NA; j_gene: TRBJ1-1; CDR3aa: CASRDAGRWNTEAFF; CDR3nt: TGTGCCAGCAGAGATGCAGGGAGATGGAACACTGAAGCTTTCTTT
d_gene: TRBD2; v_gene: TRBV7-2; abundance: NA; j_gene: TRBJ2-7; CDR3aa: CASSSTSGPYEQYF; CDR3nt: TGTGCCAGCAGCTCGACTAGCGGCCCCTACGAGCAGTACTTC
d_gene: NA; v_gene: TRBV7-2; abundance: NA; j_gene: TRBJ2-3; CDR3aa: CASSTKTQGSSTDTQYF; CDR3nt: TGTGCCAGCAGCACGAAAACCCAGGGATCCAGCACAGATACGCAGTATTTT
d_gene: NA; v_gene: TRBV4-2; abundance: NA; j_gene: TRBJ2-2; CDR3aa: CASSQDWDLTGELFF; CDR3nt: TGTGCCAGCAGCCAAGATTGGGACCTCACCGGGGAGCTGTTTTTT
d_gene: NA; v_gene: TRBV20-1; abundance: few; j_gene: TRBJ1-6; CDR3aa: CSAPKGNSPLHF; CDR3nt: TGCAGTGCCCCGAAGGGTAATTCACCCCTCCACTTT
d_gene: TRBD1; v_gene: TRBV20-1; abundance: many; j_gene: TRBJ1-1; CDR3aa: CSASGTGDTEAFF; CDR3nt: TGCAGTGCTAGCGGGACAGGAGATACTGAAGCTTTCTTT
d_gene: TRBD2; v_gene: TRBV5-5; abundance: NA; j_gene: TRBJ2-7; CDR3aa: CASSFGTSGGHYNEQYF; CDR3nt: TGTGCCAGCAGCTTTGGGACTAGCGGGGGGCACTACAATGAGCAGTACTTC
d_gene: TRBD1; v_gene: TRBV29-1; abundance: few; j_gene: TRBJ2-7; CDR3aa: CSVGPTGGTYEQYF; CDR3nt: TGCAGCGTTGGACCGACAGGGGGAACGTACGAGCAGTACTTC
d_gene: TRBD1; v_gene: TRBV7-2; abundance: once; j_gene: TRBJ1-2; CDR3aa: CASTGTGGDYGYTF; CDR3nt: TGTGCCAGCACAGGGACAGGGGGTGACTATGGCTACACCTTC
d_gene: TRBD1; v_gene: TRBV7-2; abundance: NA; j_gene: TRBJ2-2; CDR3aa: CASSLLTGTGFTGELFF; CDR3nt: TGTGCCAGCAGCTTACTGACCGGGACAGGTTTCACCGGGGAGCTGTTTTTT